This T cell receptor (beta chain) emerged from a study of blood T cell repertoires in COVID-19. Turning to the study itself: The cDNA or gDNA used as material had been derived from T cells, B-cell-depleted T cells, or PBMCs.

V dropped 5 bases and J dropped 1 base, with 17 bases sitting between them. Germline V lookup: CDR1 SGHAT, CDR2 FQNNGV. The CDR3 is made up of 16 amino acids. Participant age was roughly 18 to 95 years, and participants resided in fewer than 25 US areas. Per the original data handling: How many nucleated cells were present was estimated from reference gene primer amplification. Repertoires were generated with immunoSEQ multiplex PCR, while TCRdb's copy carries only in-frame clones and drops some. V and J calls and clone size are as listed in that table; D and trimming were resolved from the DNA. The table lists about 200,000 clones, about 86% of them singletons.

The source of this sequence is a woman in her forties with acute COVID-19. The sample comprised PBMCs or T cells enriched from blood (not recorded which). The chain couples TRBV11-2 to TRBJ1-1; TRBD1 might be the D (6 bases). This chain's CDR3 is CASSPKGVRGNTEAFF. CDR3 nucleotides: TGTGCCAGCAGCCCCAAGGGGGTGAGGGGGAACACTGAAGCTTTCTTT.